Below, 29 T cell receptor beta chains from the same sample are listed, as sequenced in a study of cytotoxic CD8 clonotypes in ibrutinib-treated CLL. The protocol was immunoSEQ multiplex PCR, while the TCRdb copy is restricted to in-frame clones and leaves out a portion. The table has 50,000 to 65,000 clones, less than 60% seen once. The sequencing here drew on PBMCs, taken after 12 months of ibrutinib treatment. All receptors come from a human donor with chronic lymphocytic leukemia.

This chain links TRBV6-1 with TRBJ1-2, with 8 bases matching TRBD1. Per the germline V gene, CDR1 is MNHNS and CDR2 is SASEGT. CDR3 length: 15 amino acids. Trimming cost V 4 bases and J 4 bases; bases outside gene matches: 8. CDR3 DNA: TGTGCCAGCAGTGCCGCCGGGACAGGCCTCTATGGCTACACCTTC. Protein sequence: CASSAAGTGLYGYTF.

This clone showed up just a few times. The J gene is TRBJ2-2, the V gene TRBV11-3; D uncertain. The germline V and J ends were trimmed by 5 bases and 4 bases, with 8 bases remaining between them. The CDR3 consists of 13 residues. Germline CDR1 SGHNT, CDR2 YENEEA. The CDR3 region has the DNA TGTGCCAGCAGCCCCGGAATCACCGGGGAGCTGTTTTTT. Translating gives CASSPGITGELFF.

The DNA for the CDR3 is TGTGCCAGCAGTGTACGTGTTCAACAGAGAGTCAAAAACATTCAGTACTTC. Its translation: CASSVRVQQRVKNIQYF. This chain uses TRBV27 with TRBJ2-4; D is undetermined. V shed 5 bases and J shed 3 bases, with 20 bases lying between them. This CDR3 contains 17 residues. From germline, CDR1 is MNHEY and CDR2 SMNVEV (reference sequence).

V is TRBV2 and J is TRBJ2-4; D ambiguous. Per the germline V gene, CDR1 is SNHLY and CDR2 is FYNNEI. V gave up 6 bases and J gave up 0 bases, with 12 bases separating them. CDR3 size: 15 residues. CDR3 protein: CASSLQTLAKNIQYF. The CDR3 coding sequence is TGTGCCAGCAGCCTCCAGACTCTAGCCAAAAACATTCAGTACTTC.

This clone was found a few times. The genes are TRBV6-1 and TRBJ2-2, with 9 bases matching TRBD1. The junction had 2 bases not matched to a gene; V was cut back by 6 bases and J by 0 bases. The CDR3 totals 15 residues. From germline, CDR1 is MNHNS and CDR2 SASEGT. This CDR3 is CASSYRGPNTGELFF. The CDR3 DNA sequence: TGTGCCAGCAGCTACAGGGGGCCGAACACCGGGGAGCTGTTTTTT.

The chain is built from TRBV5-4 and TRBJ2-3, with 8 nucleotides matching TRBD1. Germline V gene sequence: CDR1 SGHNT, CDR2 YYREEE (reference sequence). The CDR3 contains 15 residues. The trim removed 3 bases at V and 3 bases at J, leaving 6 bases unmatched. The CDR3 DNA reads TGTGCCAGCAGCTACCCGGGACAGGTTACAGATACGCAGTATTTT. It encodes CASSYPGQVTDTQYF. The whole variable domain, remainder taken from reference TRBV5-4 and TRBJ2-3, is ETGVTQSPTHLIKTRGQQVTLRCSSQSGHNTVSWYQQALGQGPQFIFQYYREEENGRGNFPPRFSGLQFPNYSSELNVNALELDDSALYLCASSYPGQVTDTQYFGPGTRLTVL.

In nucleotides, the CDR3 is TGCGCCAGCAGTAGGGGGCGAGAGACCCAGTACTTC. Protein product: CASSRGRETQYF. The chain uses TRBV5-1 and TRBJ2-5, with TRBD1 matching over 7 bases. V shed 5 bases and J 4 bases; nucleotides not matched to a gene: 2. The CDR3 runs to 12 residues. Germline assignment: CDR1 SGHRS and CDR2 YFSETQ.

The chain couples TRBV5-8 to TRBJ2-7; D is ambiguous. V lost 0 bases and J lost 2, with 15 bases in between. This CDR3 spans 16 amino acids. CDR1 and CDR2 (germline): SGHTS, YDEGEE. The CDR3 protein is CASSLDPTFPPYEQYV. DNA for the CDR3: TGTGCCAGCAGCTTGGACCCGACATTCCCCCCCTACGAGCAGTACGTC.

This clone was picked up one time. This rearrangement joins TRBV9 to TRBJ2-1; unclear D gene. Germline V gene lookup returns CDR1 SGDLS and CDR2 YYNGEE. V lost 0 bases and J lost 0, with 1 base in between. CDR3 length: 13 residues. The CDR3 nucleotides are TGTGCCAGCAGCGTAGGCTCCTACAATGAGCAGTTCTTC. Its translation: CASSVGSYNEQFF.

The CDR3 DNA sequence: TGTGCCAGCAGCTTGACCGTCGTAAATGAGCAGTTCTTC. It is translated as CASSLTVVNEQFF. This sequence joins TRBV5-4 and TRBJ2-1; no definite D call. Deletions cut 1 base from V and 7 bases from J, with 9 bases between. Germline loops: CDR1 SGHNT, CDR2 YYREEE (reference sequence). This CDR3 spans 13 amino acids.

V usage is TRBV5-1 and J usage is TRBJ2-1; TRBD2 agrees at 12 bases. V lost 2 bases and J lost 10; bases outside the gene matches: 19. The CDR3 loop spans 19 amino acids. Germline loops: CDR1 SGHRS, CDR2 YFSETQ. The chain's CDR3 is CASSFGPSGGARTGYEQFF. The CDR3 DNA sequence: TGCGCCAGCAGCTTCGGTCCTAGCGGGGGGGCGAGGACCGGATACGAGCAGTTCTTC.

The chain recombines TRBV13 with TRBJ1-1, with D perhaps TRBD1 (5 bases). The germline CDR1 and CDR2 sequences are PRHDT and FYEKMQ (reference sequence). Trimming removed 6 bases at V and 5 bases at J, with 19 bases between. The CDR3 loop spans 15 amino acids. As DNA, the CDR3 is TGTGCCAGCAGTCCACAGGTCCCTCGTATAACTGAAGCTTTCTTT. Protein: CASSPQVPRITEAFF.

The chain couples TRBV19 to TRBJ2-4, with TRBD1 identical over 7 bases. Unmatched junction bases numbered 6, after V lost 6 bases and J lost 1 base. The length of the CDR3 is 15 residues. Germline assignment: CDR1 LNHDA and CDR2 SQIVND (reference sequence). In DNA form, the CDR3 reads TGTGCCAGTAGCCATACAGGGGTGGCCAAAAACATTCAGTACTTC. Its translation is CASSHTGVAKNIQYF.

This clone was picked up a small number of times. The chain uses TRBV6-5 and TRBJ2-1; possibly TRBD2 for D (5 bases). CDR3 size: 14 residues. V was clipped by 8 bases and J by 0 bases, with 11 bases between them. Germline values: CDR1 MNHEY, CDR2 SVGAGI. The CDR3 loop reads CASGSGSSYNEQFF. The CDR3 nucleotides are TGTGCCAGCGGGTCGGGGAGCTCCTACAATGAGCAGTTCTTC.

This clone was counted between two and nine times. The chain links TRBV19 to TRBJ2-2; D unclear. Trimming took off 9 bases at V and 3 bases at J, with 8 bases between the two ends. The germline V gene encodes CDR1 LNHDA and CDR2 SQIVND (reference sequence). This CDR3 region has 12 residues. CDR3 in DNA: TGTGCCAGCTGGGCCCACACCGGGGAGCTGTTTTTT. Translated: CASWAHTGELFF.

The rearrangement joins TRBV6-4 to TRBJ2-3; no clear D gene. The germline V gene has CDR1 MRHNA and CDR2 SNTAGT. The CDR3 totals 14 residues. V dropped 2 bases and J dropped 2 bases, with 8 bases sitting between them. The CDR3 spells CASSDNGYTDTQYF. Here the CDR3 DNA reads TGTGCCAGCAGTGACAACGGATACACAGATACGCAGTATTTT.

The chain recombines TRBV6-5 with TRBJ2-3, with TRBD2 identical over 8 bases. V gave up 10 bases and J gave up 1 base; unmatched junction bases: 7. Germline loops: CDR1 MNHEY, CDR2 SVGAGI. This CDR3 has 14 residues. CDR3 sequence: CAISSGGGTDTQYF. The CDR3 DNA follows: TGTGCCATTTCCTCCGGGGGGGGCACAGATACGCAGTATTTT.

The chain couples TRBV6-5 to TRBJ1-6; D remains ambiguous. The V end lost 4 bases, the J end lost 8 bases, and 12 bases lay between the germline ends. This CDR3 comprises 14 residues. Germline assignment: CDR1 MNHEY and CDR2 SVGAGI. CDR3 amino acids: CASSLALVDSPLHF. The CDR3 nucleotides are TGTGCCAGCAGTTTGGCCCTCGTGGATTCACCCCTCCACTTT.

This chain connects TRBV4-2 to TRBJ2-3, with 10 bases that match TRBD2. From germline, CDR1 is LGHNA and CDR2 YNFKEQ. This CDR3 has 17 residues. V was pared by 0 bases and J by 5 bases, with 8 bases of the junction left unmatched. CDR3 coding DNA: TGTGCCAGCAGCCAAGATCCGTCTAGCGGGGGTAAAGATACGCAGTATTTT. Translation gives CASSQDPSSGGKDTQYF.

This chain joins TRBV27 and TRBJ2-5; a possible D gene is TRBD1 (6 bases). CDR1 and CDR2 (germline): MNHEY, SMNVEV (reference sequence). The CDR3 spans 14 residues. V lost 2 bases and J 2 bases, leaving 9 bases between the germline ends. CDR3 sequence: CASSLQGLQETQYF. For the CDR3, the DNA is TGTGCCAGCAGTTTACAGGGGCTGCAAGAGACCCAGTACTTC.

This clone was detected a few times. This chain links TRBV2 with TRBJ1-6, with TRBD1 matching over 9 bases. This CDR3 spans 13 amino acids. Germline CDR1 and CDR2: SNHLY and FYNNEI. V was clipped by 8 bases and J by 9 bases; unmatched bases: 5. CDR3 in DNA: TGTGCCAGCGAAGAGACAGGGGGTTCACCCCTCCACTTT. Encoded protein: CASEETGGSPLHF.

This clone turned up a few times. The chain joins TRBV6-5 to TRBJ2-1; 8 bases map to TRBD1. This CDR3 has 13 residues. V gave up 5 bases and J gave up 10 bases; unmatched junction bases: 7. From germline, CDR1 is MNHEY and CDR2 SVGAGI. CDR3 nucleotide sequence: TGTGCCAGCAGTGCGATAGACAGGGGAGAGCAGTTCTTC. Translated, it gives CASSAIDRGEQFF.

This clone was seen only a few times. The chain joins TRBV21-1 to TRBJ1-5; TRBD1 is the table's D call, not checked against the DNA. TRBV21-1 has pseudogene status. The CDR3 is 13 residues long. The CDR3 DNA follows: TGTGCCAGCATAATCAGGAGCAATCAGCCCCAGCATTTT. As protein: CASIIRSNQPQHF.

This clone appeared a few times. V is TRBV25-1 and J is TRBJ2-3; the D is unclear. Trimming removed 0 bases at V and 2 bases at J, with 9 bases between. CDR3 length: 15 residues. CDR1 is MGHDK and CDR2 is SYGVNS in the germline V gene. The CDR3 region is CASSEYQQLTDTQYF. CDR3 DNA: TGTGCCAGCAGTGAATATCAACAGCTCACAGATACGCAGTATTTT. The full variable domain, in which reference TRBV25-1 and TRBJ2-3 provide the parts outside the CDR3, is EADIYQTPRYLVIGTGKKITLECSQTMGHDKMYWYQQDPGMELHLIHYSYGVNSTEKGDLSSESTVSRIRTEHFPLTLESARPSHTSQYLCASSEYQQLTDTQYFGPGTRLTVL.

The sample holds many counts of this clone. The chain links TRBV2 to TRBJ1-5, with D possibly being TRBD1 (5 bases). The germline CDR1 and CDR2 sequences are SNHLY and FYNNEI. The length of the CDR3 is 13 residues. Trimming took 5 bases from V and 6 from J, leaving 11 bases between them. The CDR3 here is CASSLRVPQPQHF. The CDR3 nucleotides are TGTGCCAGCAGTCTCAGGGTCCCTCAGCCCCAGCATTTT.

The genes are TRBV4-2 and TRBJ2-3; D unresolved. V was cut by 0 bases and J by 0 bases, with 4 bases left in between. CDR1 is LGHNA and CDR2 is YNFKEQ in the germline V gene. CDR3 length equals 14 residues. The CDR3 here is CASSQDGSTDTQYF. Here the CDR3 DNA reads TGTGCCAGCAGCCAAGATGGCAGCACAGATACGCAGTATTTT.

A few counts support this clone. The chain carries TRBV5-1 and TRBJ1-2; D ambiguous. V dropped 2 bases and J dropped 4 bases, with 9 bases sitting between them. CDR3 length: 13 amino acids. Germline V gene data show CDR1 as SGHRS and CDR2 as YFSETQ. CDR3 amino acids: CASSLGRPYGYTF. CDR3 bases: TGCGCCAGCAGCTTAGGCAGGCCCTATGGCTACACCTTC.

This chain joins TRBV27 and TRBJ2-5, with unresolved D. The germline V and J ends were trimmed by 4 bases and 5 bases, with 14 bases remaining between them. CDR3 length: 14 amino acids. From germline, CDR1 is MNHEY and CDR2 SMNVEV (reference sequence). The CDR3 region has the DNA TGTGCCAGCAGTTCCCTGCGGCTGGGGGAGACCCAGTACTTC. Residues: CASSSLRLGETQYF.

The chain joins TRBV6-1 to TRBJ1-2, with 8 bases identical to TRBD1. This CDR3 spans 12 amino acids. Germline CDR1 reads MNHNS; CDR2 reads SASEGT. With V trimmed by 7 bases and J by 8 bases, 6 bases remained unmatched. CDR3 in amino acids: CASNQGAQGYTF. The DNA of the CDR3 is TGTGCCAGCAACCAGGGGGCGCAAGGCTACACCTTC.